This T cell receptor (beta chain) was found in a study of blood T cell repertoires in COVID-19. Whole-study context: Sites across the United States, Italy and Spain contributed samples from acute and convalescent COVID-19. Sample material is recorded as cDNA or gDNA derived from T cells, B-cell-depleted T cells, or PBMCs.

Per the authors' pipeline: By means of reference gene primer amplification, nucleated cell counts were estimated. Assay used: immunoSEQ multiplex PCR; TCRdb lists only in-frame clones, some missing. V and J calls and clone size are copied from that table; D and trimming were computed from the DNA. This sample carries 45,000 to 55,000 clones, 80% to 90% of them seen once, and the ten largest clones take roughly 5.6%. This clone was seen a few times. Sequenced input: peripheral blood. The receptor comes from a human donor in a cohort sampled during active COVID-19.

As DNA, the CDR3 is TGCGCCAGCAGCTTCGGGACAACACACTCTGGAAACACCATATATTTT. Its translation is CASSFGTTHSGNTIYF. The V call is TRBV5-1, the J call TRBJ1-3; tentatively, D is TRBD1 (6 bases). V was trimmed by 2 bases and J by 0 bases, leaving 12 bases between them. CDR3 length: 16 amino acids. CDR1 and CDR2 (germline): SGHRS, YFSETQ.